This TCR beta chain derives from a study of blood T cell repertoires in COVID-19. Authors' data handling: Amplified reference gene primers provided the basis for estimating nucleated cell counts. Here immunoSEQ multiplex PCR was the method, and the copy in TCRdb shows in-frame clones only, minus some. V and J calls and clone size are given by that table; D and trimming were obtained from the DNA. Here the sample spans some 67,000 clones, roughly 88% being singletons. The sequenced sample was peripheral blood. The clonotype was recovered from an older woman with acute or convalescent COVID-19.

The CDR3 reads CASSPGTDTEAFF. DNA of the CDR3: TGTGCCAGCAGCCCCGGGACAGACACTGAAGCTTTCTTT. This chain uses TRBV3-1 (or the pseudogene TRBV3-2) with TRBJ1-1; 7 nucleotides match TRBD1. Germline V lookup: CDR1 LGHDT, CDR2 YNNKEL (reference sequence). V was clipped by 4 bases and J by 3 bases; unmatched bases: 2. This CDR3 is 13 amino acids long.